The clone carrying this T cell receptor (beta chain) was observed many times. Its antigen is not identified. The sample originates from a study of T cell repertoires in cytomegalovirus infection. Whole-study context: Indications of both CMV infection and matching HLA type were provided by public TCR beta signatures. The study, taken as a whole, reports: It was HLA-C-restricted CMV-specific TCR beta clonotypes that dominated the response ex vivo.

TCRdb called the reads again in MiXCR, with one record for every CDR3 protein. The sample has around 300,000 distinct CDR3 sequences; around a quarter are singletons. Per germline, CDR1 MDHEN and CDR2 SYDVKM. Trimming stripped 4 bases from V and 2 bases from J, with 18 bases between. The CDR3 sequence is 17 residues long. This chain joins TRBV28 and TRBJ1-3; the D is unclear. This receptor was identified in a human donor in good health (CMV status not recorded). Some clones in this sample may be carry-over from other donors' samples. The specimen comprised cultured PBMCs, sampled from culture after CMV antigen stimulation. CDR3 nucleotide sequence: TGTGCCAGCAGTTCCCTCGGGGAAGGGAACACTGGAAACACCATATATTTT. Its protein is CASSSLGEGNTGNTIYF.